Sequencing of this TCR beta chain was carried out in a study of graft-versus-host responses after intestinal transplantation. Study-wide context: Every one of the recipients received anti-thymocyte globulin induction and afterwards took tacrolimus and steroids for around 3 years.

Germline-derived CDR1 and CDR2 are SGHTA and FQGNSA. The CDR3 has 15 residues. Trimming at V came to 0 bases and at J to 7 bases, leaving 8 bases not matched to a gene. Study-level results: Detection of GvH clones occurred in recipient marrow, and some had their first appearance in ileum or blood. Allograft graft-versus-host to host-versus-graft clonal ratios ran high in patients with graft-donor T cell macrochimerism. Peak levels of circulating GvH clones tracked with early post-transplant HvG declines.

As concerns this clone: The target antigen is unknown.

Produced via immunoSEQ multiplex PCR; TCRdb's table is partial and in-frame only. The table shows around 110,000 clones, with 90% occurring only once. The origin of this receptor is a human donor who received an intestinal transplant. The sample here was unstimulated CD4+ T cells sorted from spleen or lymph node cells, taken before intestinal transplant. The rearrangement joins TRBV7-2 to TRBJ1-2, with 7 nucleotides matching TRBD1. The CDR3 region is CASSLASDRPVGYTF. DNA of the CDR3: TGTGCCAGCAGCTTAGCATCGGACAGGCCCGTTGGCTACACCTTC.